In this sample, the clone carrying this T cell receptor (beta chain) turned up many times. The target antigen is unknown. This sample is part of a study of T cell repertoires in cytomegalovirus infection. Whole-study context: Public TCR beta signatures provided an indication of both CMV infection and a matching HLA type. Broader study findings: Frequencies of public TCR beta families were cumulated, and this identified carriers of CMV plus the relevant HLA. What dominated the ex vivo response were HLA-C-restricted CMV-specific TCR beta clonotypes.

The CDR3 is 16 residues long. Germline V gene sequence: CDR1 SGHTA, CDR2 FQGNSA. J gave up 0 bases and V 5 bases, and 9 bases lay outside the gene matches. In TCRdb, the reads were re-called with MiXCR into one record per CDR3 protein. Here the sample spans around 260,000 distinct CDR3 sequences, around 8.7% being singletons. The rearrangement links TRBV7-2 to TRBJ1-1; 7 bases are shared with TRBD1. The TCR was taken from a human donor in good health (CMV status not recorded). Some clones in this sample may be carry-over from other donors' samples. Input material: PBMCs. CDR3 region: CASSRLQGGVNTEAFF. In DNA, the CDR3 is TGTGCCAGCAGCCGGCTTCAGGGGGGCGTGAACACTGAAGCTTTCTTT. Supplemented by reference TRBV7-2 and TRBJ1-1, the full variable domain reads GAGVSQSPSNKVTEKGKDVELRCDPISGHTALYWYRQSLGQGLEFLIYFQGNSAPDKSGLPSDRFSAERTGGSVSTLTIQRTQQEDSAVYLCASSRLQGGVNTEAFFGQGTRLTVV.